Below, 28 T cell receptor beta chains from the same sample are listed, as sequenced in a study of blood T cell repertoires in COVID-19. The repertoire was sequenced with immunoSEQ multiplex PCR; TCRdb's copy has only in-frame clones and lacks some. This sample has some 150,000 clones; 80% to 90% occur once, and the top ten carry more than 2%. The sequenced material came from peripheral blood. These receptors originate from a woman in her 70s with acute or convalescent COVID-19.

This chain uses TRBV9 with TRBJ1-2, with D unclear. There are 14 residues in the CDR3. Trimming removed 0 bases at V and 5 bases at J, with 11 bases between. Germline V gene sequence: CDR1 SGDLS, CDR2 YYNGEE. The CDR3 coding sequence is TGTGCCAGCAGCGTAGGTCCGCAGAATTATGGCTACACCTTC. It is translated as CASSVGPQNYGYTF.

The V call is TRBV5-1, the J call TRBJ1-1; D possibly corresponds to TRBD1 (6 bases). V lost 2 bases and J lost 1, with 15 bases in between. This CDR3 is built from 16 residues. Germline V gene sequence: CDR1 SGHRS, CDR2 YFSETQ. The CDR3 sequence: CASSFTPGTTNTEAFF. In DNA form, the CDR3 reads TGCGCCAGCAGCTTTACCCCCGGGACAACGAACACTGAAGCTTTCTTT.

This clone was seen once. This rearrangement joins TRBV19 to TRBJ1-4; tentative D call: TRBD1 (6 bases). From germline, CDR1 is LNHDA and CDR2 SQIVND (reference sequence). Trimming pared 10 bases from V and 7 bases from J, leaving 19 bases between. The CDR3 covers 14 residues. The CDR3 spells CATNSGTLGEKLFF. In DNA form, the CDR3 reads TGTGCCACGAACTCCGGGACATTGGGTGAAAAACTGTTTTTT.

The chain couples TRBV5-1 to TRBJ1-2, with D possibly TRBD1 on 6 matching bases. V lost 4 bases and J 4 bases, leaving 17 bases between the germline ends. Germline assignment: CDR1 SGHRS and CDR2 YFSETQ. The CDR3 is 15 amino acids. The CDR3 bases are TGCGCCAGCAGCGAGCAGGTGGGGGGGCCCTATGGCTACACCTTC. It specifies CASSEQVGGPYGYTF.

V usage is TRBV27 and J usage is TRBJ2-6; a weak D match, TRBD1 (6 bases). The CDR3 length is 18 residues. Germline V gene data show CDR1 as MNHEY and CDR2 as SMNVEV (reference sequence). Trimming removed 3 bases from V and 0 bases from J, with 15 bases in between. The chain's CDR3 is CASSLGRGRYSGANVLTF. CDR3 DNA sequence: TGTGCCAGCAGTTTGGGCAGGGGTCGTTACTCTGGGGCCAACGTCCTGACTTTC. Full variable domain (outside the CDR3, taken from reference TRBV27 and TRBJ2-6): EAQVTQNPRYLITVTGKKLTVTCSQNMNHEYMSWYRQDPGLGLRQIYYSMNVEVTDKGDVPEGYKVSRKEKRNFPLILESPSPNQTSLYFCASSLGRGRYSGANVLTFGAGSRLTVL.

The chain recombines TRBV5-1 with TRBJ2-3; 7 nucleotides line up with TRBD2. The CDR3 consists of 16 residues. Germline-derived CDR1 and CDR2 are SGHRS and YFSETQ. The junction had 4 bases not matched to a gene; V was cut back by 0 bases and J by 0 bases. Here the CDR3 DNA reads TGCGCCAGCAGCTTGGGTCTAGCGGCTAGCACAGATACGCAGTATTTT. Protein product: CASSLGLAASTDTQYF.

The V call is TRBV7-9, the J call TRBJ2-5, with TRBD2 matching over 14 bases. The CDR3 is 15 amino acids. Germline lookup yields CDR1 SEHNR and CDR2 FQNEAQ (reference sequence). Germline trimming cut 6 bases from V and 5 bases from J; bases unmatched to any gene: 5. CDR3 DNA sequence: TGTGCCAGCAGAAGACTAGCGGGGGGGCTGGAGACCCAGTACTTC. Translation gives CASRRLAGGLETQYF.

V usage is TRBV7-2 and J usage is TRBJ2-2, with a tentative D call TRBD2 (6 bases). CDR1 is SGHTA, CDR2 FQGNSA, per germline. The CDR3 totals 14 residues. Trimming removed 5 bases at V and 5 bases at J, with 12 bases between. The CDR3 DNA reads TGTGCCAGCAGCCCCCGGGGAGGAACCGGGGAGCTGTTTTTT. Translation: CASSPRGGTGELFF.

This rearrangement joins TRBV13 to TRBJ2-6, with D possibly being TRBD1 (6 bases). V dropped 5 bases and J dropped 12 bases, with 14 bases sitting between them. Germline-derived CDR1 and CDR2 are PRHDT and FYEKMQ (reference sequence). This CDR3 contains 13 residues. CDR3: CASSGTGTRVLTF. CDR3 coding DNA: TGTGCCAGCAGCGGCACGGGGACACGCGTCCTGACTTTC.

CDR3 protein: CASSRGPFSGNTIYF. The CDR3 DNA sequence: TGTGCCAGCAGCCGAGGTCCTTTCTCTGGAAACACCATATATTTT. The chain links TRBV5-8 to TRBJ1-3; no reliable D call. The CDR3 has 15 amino acids. Germline CDR1 reads SGHTS; CDR2 reads YDEGEE. Trimming stripped 4 bases from V and 0 bases from J, with 11 bases between. The full variable domain, rest sourced from reference TRBV5-8 and TRBJ1-3, is EAGVTQSPTHLIKTRGQQATLRCSPISGHTSVYWYQQALGLGLQFLLWYDEGEERNRGNFPPRFSGRQFPNYSSELNVNALELEDSALYLCASSRGPFSGNTIYFGEGSWLTVV.

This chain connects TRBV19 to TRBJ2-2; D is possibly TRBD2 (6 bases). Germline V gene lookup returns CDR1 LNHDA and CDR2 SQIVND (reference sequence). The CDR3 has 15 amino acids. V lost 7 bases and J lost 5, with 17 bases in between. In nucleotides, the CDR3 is TGTGCCAGTACATTGATGTTTGGGGGGACCGGGGAGCTGTTTTTT. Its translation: CASTLMFGGTGELFF.

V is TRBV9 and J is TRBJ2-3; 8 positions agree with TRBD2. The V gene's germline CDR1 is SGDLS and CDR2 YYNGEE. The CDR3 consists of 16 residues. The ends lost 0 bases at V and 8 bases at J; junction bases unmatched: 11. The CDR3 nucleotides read TGTGCCAGCAGCGTAGAGGGTAGCGGGGTTTACGGTACGCAGTATTTT. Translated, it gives CASSVEGSGVYGTQYF.

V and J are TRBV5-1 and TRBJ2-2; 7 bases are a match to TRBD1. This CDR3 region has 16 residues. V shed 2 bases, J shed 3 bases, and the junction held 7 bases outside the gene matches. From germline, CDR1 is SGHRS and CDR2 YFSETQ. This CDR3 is CASSLKRDSYTGELFF. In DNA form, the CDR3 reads TGCGCCAGCAGCTTAAAAAGGGACAGTTACACCGGGGAGCTGTTTTTT.

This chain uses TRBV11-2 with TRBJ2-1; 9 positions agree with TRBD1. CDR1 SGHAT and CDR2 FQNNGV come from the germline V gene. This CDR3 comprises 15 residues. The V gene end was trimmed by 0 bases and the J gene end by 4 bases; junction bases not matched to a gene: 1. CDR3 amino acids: CASSLEQGAYNEQFF. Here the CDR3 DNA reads TGTGCCAGCAGCTTAGAACAGGGGGCATACAATGAGCAGTTCTTC.

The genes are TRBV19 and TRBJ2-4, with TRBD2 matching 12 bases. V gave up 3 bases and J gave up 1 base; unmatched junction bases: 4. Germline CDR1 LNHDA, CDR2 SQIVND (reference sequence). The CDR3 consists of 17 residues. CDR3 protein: CASSMLLAGGAKNIQYF. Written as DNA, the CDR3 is TGTGCCAGTAGTATGCTTCTAGCGGGGGGGGCCAAAAACATTCAGTACTTC.

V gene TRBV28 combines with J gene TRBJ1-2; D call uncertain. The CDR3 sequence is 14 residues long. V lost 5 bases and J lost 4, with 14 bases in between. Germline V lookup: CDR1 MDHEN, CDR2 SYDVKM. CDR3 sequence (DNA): TGTGCCAGCAGTCTCTCCCGTCGAGGCTATGGCTACACCTTC. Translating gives CASSLSRRGYGYTF.

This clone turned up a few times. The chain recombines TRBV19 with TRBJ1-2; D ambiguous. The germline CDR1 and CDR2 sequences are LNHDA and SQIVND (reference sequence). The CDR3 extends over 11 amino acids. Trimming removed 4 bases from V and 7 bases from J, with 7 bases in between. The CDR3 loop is CASSSSVGYTF. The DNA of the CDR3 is TGTGCCAGTAGTAGCAGTGTTGGCTACACCTTC.

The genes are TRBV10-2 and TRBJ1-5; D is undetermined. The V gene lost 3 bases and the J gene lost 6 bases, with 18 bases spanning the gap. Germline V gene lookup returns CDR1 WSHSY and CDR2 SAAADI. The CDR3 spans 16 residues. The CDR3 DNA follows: TGCGCCAGCAGTGATCCTGCATTGGCATCAGGTCAGCCCCAGCATTTT. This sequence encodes CASSDPALASGQPQHF.

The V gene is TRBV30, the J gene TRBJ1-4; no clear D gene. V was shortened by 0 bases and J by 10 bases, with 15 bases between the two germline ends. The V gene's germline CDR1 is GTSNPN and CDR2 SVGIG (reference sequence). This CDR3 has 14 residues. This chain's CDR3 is CAWSVGASEAKLFF. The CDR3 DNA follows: TGTGCCTGGAGTGTCGGTGCCTCTGAGGCAAAACTGTTTTTT.

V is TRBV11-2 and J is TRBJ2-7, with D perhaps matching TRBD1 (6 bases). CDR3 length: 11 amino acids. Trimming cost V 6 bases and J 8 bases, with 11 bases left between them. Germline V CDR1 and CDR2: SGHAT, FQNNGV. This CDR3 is CASRTGLKQYF. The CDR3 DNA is TGTGCCAGCAGGACAGGATTAAAGCAGTACTTC.

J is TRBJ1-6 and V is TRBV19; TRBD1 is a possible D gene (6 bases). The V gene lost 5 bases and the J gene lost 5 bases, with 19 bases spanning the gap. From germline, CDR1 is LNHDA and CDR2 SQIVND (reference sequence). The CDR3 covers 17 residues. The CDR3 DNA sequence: TGTGCCAGTAGTGTTTATCACAGGGTTTCAGATAATTCACCCCTCCACTTT. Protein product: CASSVYHRVSDNSPLHF.

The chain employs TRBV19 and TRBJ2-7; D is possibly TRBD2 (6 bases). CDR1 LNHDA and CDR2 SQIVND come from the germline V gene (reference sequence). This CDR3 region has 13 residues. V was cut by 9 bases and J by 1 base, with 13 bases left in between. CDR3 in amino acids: CASRGGKSYEQYF. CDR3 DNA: TGTGCCAGCCGAGGAGGGAAATCCTACGAGCAGTACTTC.

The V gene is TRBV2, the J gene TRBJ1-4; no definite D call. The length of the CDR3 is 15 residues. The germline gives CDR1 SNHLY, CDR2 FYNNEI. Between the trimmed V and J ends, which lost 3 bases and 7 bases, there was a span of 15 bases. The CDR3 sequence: CASSDSTRRGEKLFF. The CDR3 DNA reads TGTGCCAGCAGTGACAGCACGAGGAGAGGTGAAAAACTGTTTTTT. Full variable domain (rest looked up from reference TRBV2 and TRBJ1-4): EPEVTQTPSHQVTQMGQEVILRCVPISNHLYFYWYRQILGQKVEFLVSFYNNEISEKSEIFDDQFSVERPDGSNFTLKIRSTKLEDSAMYFCASSDSTRRGEKLFFGSGTQLSVL.

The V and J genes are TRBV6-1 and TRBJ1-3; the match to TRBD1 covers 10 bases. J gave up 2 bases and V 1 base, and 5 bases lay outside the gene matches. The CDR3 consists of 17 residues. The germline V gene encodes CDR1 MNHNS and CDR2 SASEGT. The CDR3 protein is CASSEEGQGWTGNTIYF. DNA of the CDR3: TGTGCCAGCAGTGAAGAGGGACAGGGGTGGACTGGAAACACCATATATTTT.

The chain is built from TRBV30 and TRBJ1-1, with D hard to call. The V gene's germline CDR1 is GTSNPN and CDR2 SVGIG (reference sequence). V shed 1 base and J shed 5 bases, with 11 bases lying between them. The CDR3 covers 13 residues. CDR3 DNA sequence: TGTGCCTGGAGTGCGGTTCCGGGGACTGAAGCTTTCTTT. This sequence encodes CAWSAVPGTEAFF.

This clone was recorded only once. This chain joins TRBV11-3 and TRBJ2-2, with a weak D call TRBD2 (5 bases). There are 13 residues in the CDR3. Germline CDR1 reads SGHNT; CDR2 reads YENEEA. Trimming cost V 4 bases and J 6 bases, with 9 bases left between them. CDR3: CASSSRGSGELFF. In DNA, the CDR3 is TGTGCCAGCAGCTCCCGGGGATCCGGGGAGCTGTTTTTT.

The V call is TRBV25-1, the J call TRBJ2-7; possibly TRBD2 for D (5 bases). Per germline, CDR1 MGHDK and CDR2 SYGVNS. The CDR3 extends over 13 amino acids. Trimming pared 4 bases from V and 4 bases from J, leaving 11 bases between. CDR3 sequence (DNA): TGTGCCAGCAGTGGGACCGGGGTTTACGAGCAGTACGTC. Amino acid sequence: CASSGTGVYEQYV.

CDR3 nucleotide sequence: TGTGCCAGCTCTTCTAGGACAGGGAAGGATGAAAAACTGTTTTTT. This translates into CASSSRTGKDEKLFF. The V and J genes are TRBV18 and TRBJ1-4; 8 bases agree with TRBD1. Trimming at V came to 6 bases and at J to 6 bases, leaving 9 bases not matched to a gene. The CDR3 sequence is 15 residues long. CDR1 and CDR2 (germline): KGHSH, LQKENI. The variable domain in full, with the rest retrieved from reference TRBV18 and TRBJ1-4, is NAGVMQNPRHLVRRRGQEARLRCSPMKGHSHVYWYRQLPEEGLKFMVYLQKENIIDESGMPKERFSAEFPKEGPSILRIQQVVRGDSAAYFCASSSRTGKDEKLFFGSGTQLSVL.